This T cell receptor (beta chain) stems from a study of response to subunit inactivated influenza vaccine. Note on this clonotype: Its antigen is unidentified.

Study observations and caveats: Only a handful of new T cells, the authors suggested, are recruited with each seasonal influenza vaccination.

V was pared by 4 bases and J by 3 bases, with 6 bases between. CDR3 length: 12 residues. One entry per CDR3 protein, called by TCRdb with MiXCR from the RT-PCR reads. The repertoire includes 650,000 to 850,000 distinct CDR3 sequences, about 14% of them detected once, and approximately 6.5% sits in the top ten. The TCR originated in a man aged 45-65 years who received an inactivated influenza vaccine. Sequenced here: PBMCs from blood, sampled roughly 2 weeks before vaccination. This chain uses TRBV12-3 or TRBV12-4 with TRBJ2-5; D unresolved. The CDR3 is CASSSTEETQYF. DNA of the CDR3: TGTGCCAGCAGTTCCACCGAAGAGACCCAGTACTTC.